What follows are 30 T cell receptor beta chains derived from one specimen sequenced in a study of cytomegalovirus exposure and HLA in healthy donors. PCR primers comprised 60 Vbeta and 13 Jbeta primers. The repertoire was sequenced with immunoSEQ multiplex PCR; TCRdb's copy has only in-frame clones and lacks some. This sample has under 170,000 clones, with under 75% found just once. Material: PBMCs. The receptors were gathered from a woman aged 60-75 years in good health and CMV-seropositive.

The J gene is TRBJ1-2, the V gene TRBV9, with D unresolved. The CDR3 covers 14 residues. Looked up from germline, CDR1 is SGDLS and CDR2 is YYNGEE. V dropped 4 bases and J dropped 4 bases, with 14 bases sitting between them. The CDR3 nucleotides are TGTGCCAGCAGCCCGCGGGCGGGCGGCTATGGCTACACCTTC. This translates into CASSPRAGGYGYTF.

This clone was recorded only once. The rearrangement links TRBV19 to TRBJ2-7; D is unclear. The CDR3 extends over 14 amino acids. Germline CDR1 LNHDA, CDR2 SQIVND (reference sequence). V was clipped by 3 bases and J by 3 bases, with 12 bases between them. The CDR3 coding sequence is TGTGCCAGTAGTATCCCCAGACCAGGCTACGAGCAGTACTTC. Translating gives CASSIPRPGYEQYF.

In its sample, this clone was seen a few times. V and J are TRBV7-6 and TRBJ2-1, with D tentatively TRBD1 (6 bases). Per the germline V gene, CDR1 is SGHVS and CDR2 is FNYEAQ. V lost 5 bases and J 7 bases, leaving 18 bases between the germline ends. This CDR3 has 15 residues. CDR3 bases: TGTGCCAGCAGCGACTACCCATTAGGGGGAAATGAGCAGTTCTTC. It encodes CASSDYPLGGNEQFF.

This chain uses TRBV4-1 with TRBJ1-3, with D unclear. V lost 1 base to trimming and J lost 4 bases, with 2 bases between them. This CDR3 is 12 amino acids long. Germline assignment: CDR1 MGHRA and CDR2 YSYEKL. The CDR3 DNA reads TGCGCCAGCAGCCAAGCGGGAAACACCATATATTTT. As protein: CASSQAGNTIYF.

This clone was seen a handful of times. The J gene is TRBJ2-5, the V gene TRBV25-1; D not certain. The end of the DNA is better explained by TRBJ2-7, so the J call may be wrong. The V gene's germline CDR1 is MGHDK and CDR2 SYGVNS. This CDR3 region has 14 residues. CDR3 loop: CASSDRTSKHEQYF. The CDR3, as DNA: TGTGCCAGCAGTGATCGAACCTCTAAGCACGAGCAGTACTTC.

The chain carries TRBV19 and TRBJ2-3, with D possibly TRBD1 on 6 matching bases. The CDR3 contains 19 residues. Germline lookup yields CDR1 LNHDA and CDR2 SQIVND (reference sequence). The ends were cut back, 5 bases at V and 1 base at J, with 25 bases in the middle. CDR3 sequence (DNA): TGTGCCAGTAGTCCCCGACAGGCGGATTACCTCTACGGCACAGATACGCAGTATTTT. Protein: CASSPRQADYLYGTDTQYF.

This clone is a singleton in its sample. This chain links TRBV28 with TRBJ2-3, with 11 nucleotides matching TRBD2. With 10 bases clipped from V and 0 bases from J, the junction kept 12 bases outside the gene matches. The CDR3 extends over 17 amino acids. CDR1 and CDR2 (germline): MDHEN, SYDVKM. The CDR3 sequence: CAIGTSGFGASTDTQYF. The CDR3 DNA follows: TGTGCCATCGGGACTAGCGGCTTCGGGGCTAGCACAGATACGCAGTATTTT.

This clone was detected a few times. The chain combines TRBV7-6 with TRBJ2-1; D is possibly TRBD2 (6 bases). In germline, CDR1 is SGHVS, CDR2 FNYEAQ. Trimming took off 3 bases at V and 8 bases at J, with 17 bases between the two ends. The CDR3 covers 15 residues. The CDR3 loop reads CASSLFRDSPDEQFF. CDR3 nucleotides: TGTGCCAGCAGCTTGTTCCGGGACTCCCCCGATGAGCAGTTCTTC.

This chain joins TRBV25-1 and TRBJ2-3; the match to TRBD2 covers 14 bases. This CDR3 is 16 amino acids long. Germline assignment: CDR1 MGHDK and CDR2 SYGVNS. V was clipped by 3 bases and J by 3 bases; unmatched bases: 2. CDR3 loop: CASSEWTSGRTDTQYF. CDR3 DNA sequence: TGTGCCAGCAGTGAGTGGACTAGCGGGAGGACAGATACGCAGTATTTT.

The J gene is TRBJ2-3, the V gene TRBV5-1; the D is unclear. CDR1 SGHRS and CDR2 YFSETQ come from the germline V gene. Trimming stripped 0 bases from V and 0 bases from J, with 5 bases between. The CDR3 contains 14 residues. CDR3 residues: CASSLASSTDTQYF. The CDR3 region has the DNA TGCGCCAGCAGCTTGGCGTCTAGCACAGATACGCAGTATTTT.

This chain connects TRBV10-3 to TRBJ2-3; 8 nucleotides agree with TRBD2. CDR1 is ENHRY, CDR2 SYGVKD, per germline. Trimming at V came to 2 bases and at J to 4 bases, leaving 8 bases not matched to a gene. CDR3 length: 16 residues. CDR3 protein: CAISEQVLAGSDTQYF. CDR3 DNA sequence: TGTGCCATCAGTGAGCAGGTCTTAGCGGGGTCAGATACGCAGTATTTT.

The V and J genes are TRBV5-1 and TRBJ2-3; 9 positions match TRBD2. The V and J ends lost 4 bases and 2 bases, in that order; junction bases with no gene match: 11. The CDR3 has 17 residues. Looked up from germline, CDR1 is SGHRS and CDR2 is YFSETQ. The CDR3 sequence: CASSRGTSRDYTDTQYF. Written as DNA, the CDR3 is TGCGCCAGCAGCCGAGGGACTAGCAGGGACTACACAGATACGCAGTATTTT.

This chain connects TRBV27 to TRBJ2-4; TRBD2 agrees at 7 bases. This CDR3 spans 15 amino acids. V lost 3 bases, J lost 6 bases, and 8 bases stayed unmatched. Germline loops: CDR1 MNHEY, CDR2 SMNVEV (reference sequence). CDR3 residues: CASSFREGGINIQYF. DNA for the CDR3: TGTGCCAGCAGTTTCCGTGAGGGAGGGATAAACATTCAGTACTTC.

This clone came up a few times. The chain recombines TRBV5-6 with TRBJ1-1; D is uncertain. The ends were cut back, 2 bases at V and 8 bases at J, with 7 bases in the middle. The germline V gene encodes CDR1 SGHDT and CDR2 YYEEEE. The CDR3 sequence is 11 residues long. As DNA, the CDR3 is TGTGCCAGCAGCTTTGATCTAGAAGCTTTCTTT. Its protein is CASSFDLEAFF.

V and J are TRBV4-1 and TRBJ1-5, with no clear D. CDR1 and CDR2 (germline): MGHRA, YSYEKL. The germline V and J ends were trimmed by 1 base and 0 bases, with 10 bases remaining between them. This CDR3 contains 16 residues. CDR3: CASSQGRSYSNQPQHF. As DNA, the CDR3 is TGCGCCAGCAGCCAAGGGAGAAGTTATAGCAATCAGCCCCAGCATTTT.

This clone was found a few times. The genes are TRBV30 and TRBJ2-6; 8 bases are shared with TRBD1. Per germline, CDR1 GTSNPN and CDR2 SVGIG (reference sequence). This CDR3 is 14 amino acids long. Trimming removed 5 bases from V and 10 bases from J; junction bases left unmatched: 10. The CDR3 loop is CAWATGTGRNVLTF. CDR3 in DNA: TGTGCCTGGGCCACCGGGACAGGACGGAACGTCCTGACTTTC.

V and J are TRBV28 and TRBJ2-5, with 7 bases lining up with TRBD1. Germline loops: CDR1 MDHEN, CDR2 SYDVKM. The CDR3 contains 13 residues. The trim removed 6 bases at V and 2 bases at J, leaving 3 bases unmatched. As DNA, the CDR3 is TGTGCCAGCAGCCCGGGACAGCAAGAGACCCAGTACTTC. Translation: CASSPGQQETQYF.

The chain recombines TRBV15 with TRBJ2-1; 10 nucleotides align to TRBD2. Germline CDR1 LNHNV, CDR2 YYDKDF (reference sequence). J was trimmed by 3 bases and V by 7 bases; bases with no gene match: 6. CDR3 length: 15 residues. CDR3 DNA sequence: TGTGCCACCACGAGAGCGGGAGGGAGCTACAATGAGCAGTTCTTC. Encoded protein: CATTRAGGSYNEQFF.

The J gene is TRBJ2-1, the V gene TRBV7-2; possible D gene TRBD1, 6 bases. CDR3 length: 15 amino acids. CDR1 is SGHTA, CDR2 FQGNSA, per germline. With 1 base removed from V and 7 bases from J, the gap between germline ends came to 14 bases. The CDR3 sequence: CASSLDDYRANEQFF. The CDR3 coding sequence is TGTGCCAGCAGCTTAGATGATTACAGGGCGAATGAGCAGTTCTTC.

The V call is TRBV6-1, the J call TRBJ2-1, with TRBD1 identical over 7 bases. CDR3 length equals 15 residues. Germline CDR1 is MNHNS and CDR2 is SASEGT. Trimming took 1 base from V and 8 from J; bases not matched to a gene: 8. Here the CDR3 DNA reads TGTGCCAGCAGTGAAGGACAGGGCGGGTTCGATGAGCAGTTCTTC. Translating gives CASSEGQGGFDEQFF.

The V and J genes are TRBV9 and TRBJ2-7; TRBD2 might be the D (6 bases). The V gene lost 3 bases and the J gene lost 0 bases, with 10 bases spanning the gap. This CDR3 has 14 residues. Germline V lookup: CDR1 SGDLS, CDR2 YYNGEE. Here the CDR3 reads CASSASGLSYEQYF. The CDR3 nucleotides are TGTGCCAGCAGCGCCTCGGGACTCTCCTACGAGCAGTACTTC.

The chain is built from TRBV21-1 and TRBJ1-2. TRBV21-1 is an annotated pseudogene. CDR3 size: 15 residues. The chain's CDR3 is CASSKDRLANYGYTF. In nucleotides, the CDR3 is TGTGCCAGCAGCAAAGATCGGTTAGCTAACTATGGCTACACCTTC.

About this clone: The junction differs from germline at one of its ends, possibly a read error. The gene calls are TRBV18 and TRBJ1-2; 7 bases match TRBD1. The germline gives CDR1 KGHSH, CDR2 LQKENI. This CDR3 region has 13 residues. The DNA for the CDR3 is TGTGCCAGCTCACCGATTGACAGGGCATCAGGACCCTTC. It encodes CASSPIDRASGPF.

V and J are TRBV30 and TRBJ2-1, with D unclear. This CDR3 has 11 residues. Trimming took 3 bases from V and 7 from J, leaving 7 bases between them. Germline CDR1 and CDR2: GTSNPN and SVGIG (reference sequence). DNA for the CDR3: TGTGCCTGGAGGTATGCGAATGAGCAGTTCTTC. Translated, it gives CAWRYANEQFF.

The chain recombines TRBV28 with TRBJ2-7, with D possibly matching TRBD1 (6 bases). With 5 bases removed from V and 0 bases from J, the gap between germline ends came to 11 bases. The length of the CDR3 is 14 residues. The germline gives CDR1 MDHEN, CDR2 SYDVKM. The CDR3 region is CASSRDIPSYEQYF. Here the CDR3 DNA reads TGTGCCAGCAGTCGGGACATTCCCTCCTACGAGCAGTACTTC.

The chain employs TRBV18 and TRBJ1-2; D not certain. Per germline, CDR1 KGHSH and CDR2 LQKENI. V was cut by 6 bases and J by 0 bases, with 5 bases left in between. The CDR3 spans 12 residues. The CDR3 sequence is CASSRTNYGYTF. The CDR3 DNA is TGTGCCAGCTCGCGCACTAACTATGGCTACACCTTC.

This clone was observed a single time. V usage is TRBV25-1 and J usage is TRBJ1-2; TRBD1 aligns across 9 bases. V gave up 9 bases and J gave up 7 bases; unmatched junction bases: 6. Germline V gene lookup returns CDR1 MGHDK and CDR2 SYGVNS. The CDR3 has 12 residues. DNA of the CDR3: TGTGCCAGTGCCACAGGGGGCGGTGGCTACACCTTC. Translation: CASATGGGGYTF.

The V gene is TRBV2, the J gene TRBJ1-4, with D possibly being TRBD1 (6 bases). The V and J ends lost 6 bases and 6 bases respectively, with 20 bases between them. Germline values: CDR1 SNHLY, CDR2 FYNNEI. The CDR3 loop spans 16 amino acids. As DNA, the CDR3 is TGTGCCAGCAGCGTGGACAGAGGGCACGGTGATGAAAAACTGTTTTTT. This translates into CASSVDRGHGDEKLFF. Combining the CDR3 with reference TRBV2 and TRBJ1-4 gives the whole variable domain EPEVTQTPSHQVTQMGQEVILRCVPISNHLYFYWYRQILGQKVEFLVSFYNNEISEKSEIFDDQFSVERPDGSNFTLKIRSTKLEDSAMYFCASSVDRGHGDEKLFFGSGTQLSVL.

Turning to this clone: Germline and junction disagree at one end, which may indicate a read error. The J gene is TRBJ2-5, the V gene TRBV7-7; 7 nucleotides align to TRBD1. This CDR3 has 14 amino acids. Per germline, CDR1 SSHAT and CDR2 FNYEAQ (reference sequence). In DNA form, the CDR3 reads TGTGCTAGCAGCCGAGGGGGCACCCAAGAGACCCAGTACTTC. Protein product: CASSRGGTQETQYF.

The chain links TRBV4-1 to TRBJ1-4, with 8 bases aligning to TRBD1. The CDR3 runs 15 residues. V was pared by 0 bases and J by 8 bases, with 5 bases of the junction left unmatched. The V gene's germline CDR1 is MGHRA and CDR2 YSYEKL. The CDR3 protein is CASSQEWAGGEKLFF. CDR3 DNA: TGCGCCAGCAGCCAAGAGTGGGCAGGGGGCGAAAAACTGTTTTTT.